One and the same sample provided the 14 T cell receptor beta chains below, sequenced in a study of beta chain features in type 1 diabetes (dated by TCRdb to the late 2010s). The receptor library was made with the immunoSEQ multiplex PCR assay. The entire amount of isolated RNA was reverse transcribed using the High Capacity cDNA Reverse Transcription Kit, so the sequenced TCRB transcripts were expressed ones. TCRdb provides this immuneACCESS table in a form limited to in-frame rearrangements. Some clones are lacking; in checked studies, under half of them reflect an unresolved V gene, and why the rest are absent is not known. For this sample there are about 360,000 clones; roughly 12% appear just once. The top ten clones comprise 0.017% of the sample. The specimen sequenced was naive CD4+ T cells from blood. The cell subset or site label, as the study defines it: true naive CD4+ T cells. The receptors here all came from a man in his late teens or twenties in good health.

This clone was counted a few times. V gene TRBV7-2 combines with J gene TRBJ2-3, with 9 positions matching TRBD2. V was clipped by 5 bases and J by 0 bases; unmatched bases: 3. This CDR3 has 15 amino acids. Germline CDR1 is SGHTA and CDR2 is FQGNSA. The CDR3 DNA reads as TGTGCCAGCAGCCCTAGCGGGACTAGCACAGATACGCAGTATTTT. Amino acids: CASSPSGTSTDTQYF.

The genes are TRBV2 and TRBJ2-1, with D possibly TRBD1 on 6 matching bases. This CDR3 comprises 15 residues. Trimming stripped 2 bases from V and 4 bases from J, with 12 bases between. Germline V CDR1 and CDR2: SNHLY, FYNNEI. The CDR3 nucleotides are TGTGCCAGCAGTGAATTGAGGGGGAAATACAATGAGCAGTTCTTC. It yields the protein CASSELRGKYNEQFF.

The J gene is TRBJ2-5, the V gene TRBV27; tentatively, D is TRBD1 (6 bases). From germline, CDR1 is MNHEY and CDR2 SMNVEV (reference sequence). V was trimmed by 4 bases and J by 5 bases, leaving 11 bases between them. This CDR3 region has 13 residues. As DNA, the CDR3 is TGTGCCAGCAGTTACAGGGTTCTCGAGACCCAGTACTTC. The encoded protein is CASSYRVLETQYF.

The rearrangement joins TRBV28 to TRBJ1-1, with 7 positions matching TRBD1. The CDR3 sequence is 14 residues long. Germline-derived CDR1 and CDR2 are MDHEN and SYDVKM. V shed 2 bases, J shed 9 bases, and the junction held 9 bases outside the gene matches. The CDR3 loop is CASSLRQGGRKAFF. The DNA of the CDR3 is TGTGCCAGCAGTTTAAGACAGGGTGGCAGGAAAGCTTTCTTT.

There are a few counts of this clone. This chain links TRBV5-6 with TRBJ1-2; TRBD1 might be the D (5 bases). Germline V lookup: CDR1 SGHDT, CDR2 YYEEEE. The V and J ends lost 4 bases and 4 bases respectively, with 14 bases between them. CDR3 length equals 14 residues. The CDR3 region has the DNA TGTGCCAGCAGCCCTAGGGGCCACCCCTATGGCTACACCTTC. Translated, it gives CASSPRGHPYGYTF.

This clone appeared a few times. The CDR3 coding sequence is TGCGCCAGCAGGCGGACAGGGGGAACCTCTGGAAACACCATATATTTT. Its translation is CASRRTGGTSGNTIYF. The rearrangement uses TRBV4-3 and TRBJ1-3; 10 positions agree with TRBD1. This CDR3 is built from 16 residues. V trimming: 6 bases; J trimming: 0 bases; junction bases outside the gene matches: 5. Germline V gene lookup returns CDR1 LGHNA and CDR2 YSLEER.

V is TRBV9 and J is TRBJ2-1; 11 nucleotides line up with TRBD2. The CDR3 contains 16 residues. The V segment lost 0 bases and the J segment 1 base; nucleotides outside the gene matches: 0. CDR1 SGDLS and CDR2 YYNGEE come from the germline V gene. This CDR3 reads CASSVASGRSYNEQFF. CDR3 in DNA: TGTGCCAGCAGCGTAGCTAGCGGGAGGTCCTACAATGAGCAGTTCTTC.

The genes are TRBV28 and TRBJ1-2, with 7 bases matching TRBD1. Germline CDR1 and CDR2: MDHEN and SYDVKM. The junction had 25 bases not matched to a gene; V was cut back by 9 bases and J by 12 bases. The CDR3 runs 16 residues. The DNA for the CDR3 is TGTGCCAGAACCCCAAGACCGGGACAGCCCAAACGGTTAAACACCTTC. Protein: CARTPRPGQPKRLNTF.

The sample holds a few counts of this clone. The chain uses TRBV28 and TRBJ1-5; D gene uncertain. The CDR3 extends over 13 amino acids. Per the germline V gene, CDR1 is MDHEN and CDR2 is SYDVKM. Trimming shortened V by 8 bases and J by 4 bases, and 12 bases separated the two germline ends. The DNA of the CDR3 is TGTGCCAGCTCTTGGGGAGCAAATCAGCCCCAGCATTTT. The encoded protein is CASSWGANQPQHF.

This rearrangement joins TRBV5-1 to TRBJ2-3, with a weak D call TRBD1 (5 bases). Trimming cost V 0 bases and J 4 bases, with 9 bases left between them. This CDR3 is built from 14 residues. Germline-derived CDR1 and CDR2 are SGHRS and YFSETQ. CDR3 in amino acids: CASSLARVPDTQYF. DNA for the CDR3: TGCGCCAGCAGCTTGGCCAGGGTTCCAGATACGCAGTATTTT.

This chain connects TRBV28 to TRBJ1-1, with D unclear. In germline, CDR1 is MDHEN, CDR2 SYDVKM. This CDR3 contains 13 residues. V lost 2 bases and J 10 bases, leaving 14 bases between the germline ends. CDR3 sequence reads: CASSLVVKSVAFF. In nucleotides, the CDR3 is TGTGCCAGCAGTTTAGTGGTCAAGTCGGTAGCTTTCTTT.

This clone was seen a handful of times. The J gene is TRBJ2-7, the V gene TRBV28; a possible D gene is TRBD2 (5 bases). In germline, CDR1 is MDHEN, CDR2 SYDVKM. The CDR3 is 14 residues long. Trimming shortened V by 5 bases and J by 2 bases, and 13 bases separated the two germline ends. The DNA of the CDR3 is TGTGCCAGCAGTCTAGGAGGAAAACCCTACGAGCAGTACTTC. This gives the protein CASSLGGKPYEQYF. Supplemented by reference TRBV28 and TRBJ2-7, the full variable domain reads DVKVTQSSRYLVKRTGEKVFLECVQDMDHENMFWYRQDPGLGLRLIYFSYDVKMKEKGDIPEGYSVSREKKERFSLILESASTNQTSMYLCASSLGGKPYEQYFGPGTRLTVT.

This clone was picked up a small number of times. The genes are TRBV30 and TRBJ2-5, with 8 bases matching TRBD2. The J call could be wrong; TRBJ2-7 is a better fit for the DNA end. Germline CDR1 and CDR2: GTSNPN and SVGIG (reference sequence). The CDR3 totals 16 residues. The CDR3 here is CAWSNPRRGAGYEQYF. In DNA form, the CDR3 reads TGTGCCTGGTCGAACCCCAGGCGGGGGGCCGGCTACGAGCAGTACTTC.

This clone appeared a few times. The chain uses TRBV4-2 and TRBJ2-5, with 8 positions matching TRBD1. This CDR3 has 16 residues. Trimming at V came to 7 bases and at J to 5 bases, leaving 15 bases not matched to a gene. Germline V gives CDR1 LGHNA, CDR2 YNFKEQ. Written as DNA, the CDR3 is TGTGCCAGCACCTCAAGCGAGCAGGGGGCCGGGGAGACCCAGTACTTC. This encodes CASTSSEQGAGETQYF.